This entry lists 30 T cell receptor beta chains sequenced from one sample in a study of OX40 agonist ivuxolimab in advanced cancers. Clones were sequenced by immunoSEQ multiplex PCR, and TCRdb holds only the in-frame ones, with some missing. The repertoire holds 60,000 or so clones, roughly 87% seen once, with more than 4.5% in the top ten. The sample was CD4+ or CD8+ T cells sorted from blood, taken in a trial of the OX40 agonist ivuxolimab. The receptors were sampled from an adult with an advanced solid tumor such as melanoma, head and neck, liver or kidney cancer.

The chain couples TRBV5-6 to TRBJ1-3, with a weak D call TRBD1 (6 bases). The V and J ends lost 4 bases and 0 bases respectively, with 14 bases between them. This CDR3 region has 16 residues. Germline V gives CDR1 SGHDT, CDR2 YYEEEE. The CDR3 here is CASSDGGGLSGNTIYF. CDR3 in DNA: TGTGCCAGCAGCGATGGTGGGGGCCTCTCTGGAAACACCATATATTTT.

For the CDR3, the DNA is TGTGCCAGCAGTAAGATGACAGGGGCTTACAATGAGCAGTTCTTC. It is translated as CASSKMTGAYNEQFF. The rearrangement joins TRBV28 to TRBJ2-1; 8 positions agree with TRBD1. CDR3 length: 15 residues. Germline values: CDR1 MDHEN, CDR2 SYDVKM. The junction had 7 bases not matched to a gene; V was cut back by 5 bases and J by 4 bases.

The chain is built from TRBV28 and TRBJ1-2, with TRBD1 as a possible D gene (5 bases). The CDR3 covers 13 residues. CDR1 MDHEN and CDR2 SYDVKM come from the germline V gene. Trimming took off 11 bases at V and 4 bases at J, with 17 bases between the two ends. CDR3 nucleotides: TGTGCCTCAGCGGCCGGGGCCCCCTATGGCTACACCTTC. Residues: CASAAGAPYGYTF.

DNA for the CDR3: TGTGCCAGCAGGGCGACAGTTTACAATGAGCAGTTCTTC. Translation gives CASRATVYNEQFF. V is TRBV2 and J is TRBJ2-1; perhaps TRBD1 as D (5 bases). Deletions cut 6 bases from V and 4 bases from J, with 10 bases between. The length of the CDR3 is 13 residues. Germline V gives CDR1 SNHLY, CDR2 FYNNEI. Full variable domain (missing parts from reference TRBV2 and TRBJ2-1): EPEVTQTPSHQVTQMGQEVILRCVPISNHLYFYWYRQILGQKVEFLVSFYNNEISEKSEIFDDQFSVERPDGSNFTLKIRSTKLEDSAMYFCASRATVYNEQFFGPGTRLTVL.

V gene TRBV5-5 combines with J gene TRBJ2-1; 7 positions match TRBD1. With V trimmed by 3 bases and J by 4 bases, 10 bases remained unmatched. CDR1 and CDR2 (germline): SGHKS, YYEKEE (reference sequence). There are 16 residues in the CDR3. CDR3 sequence reads: CASSSSPGQRYNEQFF. CDR3 DNA sequence: TGTGCCAGCAGCTCATCGCCGGGACAGCGATACAATGAGCAGTTCTTC.

This clone came up a few times. The chain recombines TRBV6-5 with TRBJ1-5, with unresolved D. Looked up from germline, CDR1 is MNHEY and CDR2 is SVGAGI. The V end lost 2 bases, the J end lost 5 bases, and 7 bases lay between the germline ends. CDR3 length: 13 residues. Written as DNA, the CDR3 is TGTGCCAGCAGTTACCGCGGAGATCAGCCCCAGCATTTT. Amino acid sequence: CASSYRGDQPQHF.

The chain joins TRBV7-8 to TRBJ1-4; a possible D gene is TRBD1 (5 bases). The CDR3 sequence is 14 residues long. Germline CDR1 and CDR2: SGHVS and FQNEAQ. V was pared by 4 bases and J by 2 bases, with 8 bases between. The CDR3 here is CASSWGRTNEKLFF. The CDR3 DNA sequence: TGTGCCAGCAGCTGGGGCCGGACTAATGAAAAACTGTTTTTT. Combining the CDR3 with reference TRBV7-8 and TRBJ1-4 gives the whole variable domain GAGVSQSPRYKVAKRGQDVALRCDPISGHVSLFWYQQALGQGPEFLTYFQNEAQLDKSGLPSDRFFAERPEGSVSTLKIQRTQQEDSAVYLCASSWGRTNEKLFFGSGTQLSVL.

The chain joins TRBV5-1 to TRBJ2-5; D is unresolved. This CDR3 spans 16 amino acids. V was cut by 0 bases and J by 0 bases, with 12 bases left in between. Germline loops: CDR1 SGHRS, CDR2 YFSETQ. The CDR3 nucleotides are TGCGCCAGCAGCTTGGGTGGTTTTGAGGACCAAGAGACCCAGTACTTC. This gives the protein CASSLGGFEDQETQYF.

The chain couples TRBV9 to TRBJ2-2; 7 bases fit TRBD2. V dropped 0 bases and J dropped 4; count of bases not matched to a gene: 6. The CDR3 contains 16 residues. In germline, CDR1 is SGDLS, CDR2 YYNGEE. The chain's CDR3 is CASSVGPSGTTGELFF. DNA of the CDR3: TGTGCCAGCAGCGTAGGTCCTAGCGGAACCACCGGGGAGCTGTTTTTT.

This chain links TRBV5-1 with TRBJ2-7; no clear D gene. Trimming removed 1 base from V and 3 bases from J, with 11 bases in between. This CDR3 is 14 amino acids long. Germline values: CDR1 SGHRS, CDR2 YFSETQ. CDR3 DNA: TGCGCCAGCAGCTTGTTTAGGTCTGACTACGAGCAGTACTTC. This gives the protein CASSLFRSDYEQYF.

The chain uses TRBV20-1 and TRBJ1-1; 8 bases fit TRBD1. Losses at the gene ends were 8 bases for V and 4 bases for J; bases not matched to a gene: 3. The CDR3 has 11 amino acids. From germline, CDR1 is DFQATT and CDR2 SNEGSKA (reference sequence). The CDR3, as DNA: TGCAGTAAACAGGGGGGCACTGAAGCTTTCTTT. This codes for CSKQGGTEAFF.

The V gene is TRBV18, the J gene TRBJ2-7; 8 bases line up with TRBD1. The CDR3 is made up of 15 amino acids. Germline CDR1 and CDR2: KGHSH and LQKENI. With 5 bases clipped from V and 4 bases from J, the junction kept 10 bases outside the gene matches. CDR3 DNA sequence: TGTGCCAGCTCATCGCCAACAGGGGGGAGGTACGAGCAGTACTTC. This sequence encodes CASSSPTGGRYEQYF.

The rearrangement joins TRBV9 to TRBJ1-3; D possibly corresponds to TRBD1 (6 bases). CDR3 size: 16 residues. The germline gives CDR1 SGDLS, CDR2 YYNGEE. The germline V and J ends were trimmed by 4 bases and 3 bases, with 17 bases remaining between them. CDR3 in amino acids: CASSPLGTIDGNTIYF. CDR3 in DNA: TGTGCCAGCAGCCCCCTCGGGACAATTGATGGAAACACCATATATTTT.

J is TRBJ1-4 and V is TRBV6-5, with D unresolved. Trimming cost V 2 bases and J 7 bases, with 11 bases left between them. The CDR3 is made up of 14 amino acids. Germline CDR1 MNHEY, CDR2 SVGAGI. CDR3 in amino acids: CASSYDWFSEKLFF. In nucleotides, the CDR3 is TGTGCCAGCAGTTACGATTGGTTTAGTGAAAAACTGTTTTTT.

V gene TRBV2 combines with J gene TRBJ2-2, with D uncertain. Trimming cost V 0 bases and J 0 bases, with 5 bases left between them. Per germline, CDR1 SNHLY and CDR2 FYNNEI. The CDR3 runs to 15 residues. In DNA form, the CDR3 reads TGTGCCAGCAGTGAAGCTTCCGCGAACACCGGGGAGCTGTTTTTT. This translates into CASSEASANTGELFF.

The chain is built from TRBV6-5 and TRBJ1-2; unclear D gene. Germline lookup yields CDR1 MNHEY and CDR2 SVGAGI. With 5 bases removed from V and 8 bases from J, the gap between germline ends came to 12 bases. This CDR3 comprises 12 residues. CDR3 in DNA: TGTGCCAGCAGTGAACTAGTCGGGGGCTACACCTTC. This gives the protein CASSELVGGYTF.

The chain carries TRBV5-1 and TRBJ1-1, with D perhaps matching TRBD1 (6 bases). Trimming removed 7 bases at V and 2 bases at J, with 12 bases between. CDR1 and CDR2 from the germline V gene are SGHRS and YFSETQ. The length of the CDR3 is 13 residues. CDR3 in DNA: TGCGCCAGCCAACAGGGACTAAACACTGAAGCTTTCTTT. It is translated as CASQQGLNTEAFF.

The rearrangement joins TRBV19 to TRBJ2-5, with a tentative D call TRBD2 (5 bases). V lost 4 bases and J 1 base, leaving 10 bases between the germline ends. CDR1 LNHDA and CDR2 SQIVND come from the germline V gene (reference sequence). The CDR3 extends over 14 amino acids. The CDR3 is CASSRGNPQETQYF. CDR3 in DNA: TGTGCCAGTAGTAGAGGGAACCCCCAAGAGACCCAGTACTTC.

The chain employs TRBV7-3 and TRBJ1-2; 9 positions agree with TRBD1. Per the germline V gene, CDR1 is SGHTA and CDR2 is FQGTGA. The CDR3 is made up of 16 amino acids. V was clipped by 5 bases and J by 3 bases; unmatched bases: 10. The CDR3 nucleotides read TGTGCCAGCAGCCCTAGCATGGACAGGGGCGACTATGGCTACACCTTC. Translated, it gives CASSPSMDRGDYGYTF.

The chain carries TRBV6-4 and TRBJ1-2, with D tentatively TRBD1 (6 bases). Germline values: CDR1 MRHNA, CDR2 SNTAGT. The CDR3 has 14 amino acids. Trimming cost V 5 bases and J 3 bases, with 13 bases left between them. The DNA for the CDR3 is TGTGCCAGCAGTACTGAATACAGGGACTATGGCTACACCTTC. Its translation is CASSTEYRDYGYTF.

J is TRBJ2-4 and V is TRBV7-9; D uncertain. V was cut by 1 base and J by 6 bases, with 13 bases left in between. Germline loops: CDR1 SEHNR, CDR2 FQNEAQ (reference sequence). The CDR3 is made up of 15 amino acids. The CDR3 loop is CASSLEGRIANIQYF. CDR3 DNA sequence: TGTGCCAGCAGCTTAGAGGGCAGAATAGCAAACATTCAGTACTTC. The whole variable domain, remainder taken from reference TRBV7-9 and TRBJ2-4, is DTGVSQNPRHKITKRGQNVTFRCDPISEHNRLYWYRQTLGQGPEFLTYFQNEAQLEKSRLLSDRFSAERPKGSFSTLEIQRTEQGDSAMYLCASSLEGRIANIQYFGAGTRLSVL.

There are a few counts of this clone. The chain is built from TRBV5-6 and TRBJ2-3; D not resolved. V was cut by 1 base and J by 1 base, with 10 bases left in between. Germline loops: CDR1 SGHDT, CDR2 YYEEEE. CDR3 length equals 15 residues. The CDR3 nucleotides are TGTGCCAGCAGCTTGCTCCTAACCGGCACAGATACGCAGTATTTT. It encodes CASSLLLTGTDTQYF. Full variable domain (remainder filled in from reference TRBV5-6 and TRBJ2-3): DAGVTQSPTHLIKTRGQQVTLRCSPKSGHDTVSWYQQALGQGPQFIFQYYEEEERQRGNFPDRFSGHQFPNYSSELNVNALLLGDSALYLCASSLLLTGTDTQYFGPGTRLTVL.

The V gene is TRBV28, the J gene TRBJ2-7; the D is unclear. Germline V gene lookup returns CDR1 MDHEN and CDR2 SYDVKM. The germline V and J ends were trimmed by 1 base and 3 bases, with 16 bases remaining between them. This CDR3 is built from 16 residues. The CDR3 bases are TGTGCCAGCAGTTTATTCGGAGCAGGTAGCCTCTACGAGCAGTACTTC. This encodes CASSLFGAGSLYEQYF.

This clone was found a few times. The V call is TRBV7-9, the J call TRBJ2-7; the D gene is possibly TRBD2 (6 bases). The germline V and J ends were trimmed by 0 bases and 2 bases, with 8 bases remaining between them. The length of the CDR3 is 14 residues. The germline CDR1 and CDR2 sequences are SEHNR and FQNEAQ (reference sequence). DNA for the CDR3: TGTGCCAGCAGCTTAGCTACGGGGGCCTACGAGCAGTACTTC. This translates into CASSLATGAYEQYF.

This sequence joins TRBV5-4 and TRBJ2-3; D unclear. This CDR3 is 15 amino acids long. V dropped 2 bases and J dropped 0 bases, with 10 bases sitting between them. Germline values: CDR1 SGHNT, CDR2 YYREEE (reference sequence). The CDR3 loop reads CASSFLLTSTDTQYF. The CDR3 DNA sequence: TGTGCCAGCAGCTTCCTACTAACTAGCACAGATACGCAGTATTTT.

The chain combines TRBV5-6 with TRBJ1-2; a weak D match, TRBD1 (5 bases). The CDR3 contains 15 residues. Germline-derived CDR1 and CDR2 are SGHDT and YYEEEE. V was shortened by 2 bases and J by 4 bases, with 15 bases between the two germline ends. CDR3 amino acids: CASSFGTRGGYGYTF. CDR3 DNA sequence: TGTGCCAGCAGCTTTGGGACCCGCGGAGGCTATGGCTACACCTTC.

This chain links TRBV6-5 with TRBJ1-2; 10 bases match TRBD1. The J segment lost 4 bases and the V segment lost 0 bases, leaving 2 bases of the junction unmatched. There are 15 residues in the CDR3. CDR1 and CDR2 from the germline V gene are MNHEY and SVGAGI. The CDR3 loop reads CASSYSGDRGYGYTF. The CDR3 nucleotides are TGTGCCAGCAGTTACTCGGGGGACAGGGGCTATGGCTACACCTTC.

The rearrangement joins TRBV28 to TRBJ2-1, with TRBD2 matching 9 bases. V lost 5 bases, J lost 7 bases, and 9 bases stayed unmatched. The CDR3 consists of 15 residues. Looked up from germline, CDR1 is MDHEN and CDR2 is SYDVKM. The CDR3 loop reads CASSPVAGGLNEQFF. CDR3 nucleotide sequence: TGTGCCAGCAGTCCCGTGGCGGGAGGGCTTAATGAGCAGTTCTTC.

There are a few counts of this clone. The V call is TRBV30, the J call TRBJ1-1; no clear D gene. The CDR3 extends over 12 amino acids. From germline, CDR1 is GTSNPN and CDR2 SVGIG (reference sequence). V was pared by 2 bases and J by 1 base, with 5 bases between. The CDR3 sequence: CAWSPRNTEAFF. The CDR3 DNA is TGTGCCTGGAGTCCCAGGAACACTGAAGCTTTCTTT.

J is TRBJ1-1 and V is TRBV18; D not certain. Trimming left V 2 bases short and J 7 bases short, with 11 bases between. Per germline, CDR1 KGHSH and CDR2 LQKENI. CDR3 length equals 13 residues. CDR3 in DNA: TGTGCCAGCTCACCATCAAGGGCCAGTGAAGCTTTCTTT. Translating gives CASSPSRASEAFF.